This T cell receptor (beta chain) was captured in a study of patients and donors after allogeneic stem cell transplantation. V shed 10 bases and J shed 2 bases, with 15 bases lying between them. This CDR3 is built from 14 residues. MiXCR, run by TCRdb on the RT-PCR reads, gives a single entry per CDR3 protein. The repertoire includes approximately 160,000 distinct CDR3 sequences, about 32% of them detected once, and about 3.3% sits in the top ten. The sequence came from a human donor who was either an allogeneic HSCT recipient or a stem cell or donor lymphocyte infusion donor (not recorded which). It is not recorded whose cells these are; they may come from a transplant donor. The material sequenced was blood, either unsorted or a sorted T cell fraction (not recorded which). The chain joins TRBV12-3 or TRBV12-4 to TRBJ2-1, with D possibly being TRBD1 (6 bases). CDR3 in amino acids: CATRGRFTYNEQFF. CDR3 nucleotide sequence: TGTGCCACCAGGGGACGTTTTACCTACAATGAGCAGTTCTTC.